This entry is about one T cell receptor (beta chain). As yet, its antigen is unknown. The source of the sample is a study of beta chain features in type 1 diabetes. Study-wide results and limits: There was no resolution here of whether HLA type influences TCRB rearrangement. Insertions were fewer and deletions more numerous at VDJ junctions in type 1 diabetes patients. Patients' naive, central memory and Treg TCRB repertoires seemed closer to one another than those of healthy donors.

Purity of each sorted population was above 98%. What was sequenced were expressed TCRB transcripts, since all of the isolated RNA had been reverse transcribed. Produced via immunoSEQ multiplex PCR; TCRdb's table is partial and in-frame only. Among 35,000 to 50,000 clones, roughly 45% were seen once, and the ten largest hold about 0.25%. The sequencing input was stem cell memory CD4+ T cells from blood. This TCR was recovered from a young woman in good health.

CDR3 amino acids: CASSLAPQAVQETQYF. DNA for the CDR3: TGTGCCAGCAGCTTAGCCCCCCAAGCGGTTCAAGAGACCCAGTACTTC. This chain links TRBV11-2 with TRBJ2-5, with D tentatively TRBD2 (5 bases). Germline V gene data show CDR1 as SGHAT and CDR2 as FQNNGV. The CDR3 extends over 16 amino acids. V was trimmed by 1 base and J by 2 bases, leaving 14 bases between them.